The sequence of this T cell receptor (beta chain) was determined in a study of cytomegalovirus exposure and HLA in healthy donors. Study conclusions and caveats: A reported reduction in N-insertions relative to the roughly 700-donor mean was seen in an Asian-associated ancestry cluster in a later analysis.

The PCR made use of 60 Vbeta and 13 Jbeta primers. Libraries were prepared by immunoSEQ multiplex PCR; TCRdb keeps only in-frame clonotypes and omits some of them. The sample includes under 150,000 clones, roughly three quarters of them seen just once. The germline V gene encodes CDR1 SGDLS and CDR2 YYNGEE. The ends lost 4 bases at V and 3 bases at J; junction bases unmatched: 14. This CDR3 has 18 residues. This clone occurred a few times. The antigen remains undetermined. V and J are TRBV9 and TRBJ2-2; TRBD1 matches at 8 bases. The sequencing input was PBMCs. The receptor's source is a man aged 25 to 45 in good health and CMV-seropositive. CDR3 sequence reads: CASSPFDRGLQDTGELFF. CDR3 in DNA: TGTGCCAGCAGCCCCTTTGACAGGGGCCTCCAAGACACCGGGGAGCTGTTTTTT.